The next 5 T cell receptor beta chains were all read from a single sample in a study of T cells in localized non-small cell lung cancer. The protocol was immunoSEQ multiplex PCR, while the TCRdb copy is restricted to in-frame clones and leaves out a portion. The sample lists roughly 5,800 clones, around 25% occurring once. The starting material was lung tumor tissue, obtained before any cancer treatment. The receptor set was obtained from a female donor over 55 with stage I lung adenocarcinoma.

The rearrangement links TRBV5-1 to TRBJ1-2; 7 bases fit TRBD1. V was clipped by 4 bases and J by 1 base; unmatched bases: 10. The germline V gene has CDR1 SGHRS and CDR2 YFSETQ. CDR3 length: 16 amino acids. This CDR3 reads CASSREGTGVNYGYTF. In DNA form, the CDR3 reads TGCGCCAGCAGCCGGGAAGGAACAGGGGTTAACTATGGCTACACCTTC.

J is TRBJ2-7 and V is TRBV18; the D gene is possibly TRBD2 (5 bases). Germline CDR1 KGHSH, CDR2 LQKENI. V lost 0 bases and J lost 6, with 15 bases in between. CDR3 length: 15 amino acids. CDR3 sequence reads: CASSPPGGTGSEQYF. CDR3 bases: TGTGCCAGCTCACCACCCGGAGGAACGGGGAGCGAGCAGTACTTC.

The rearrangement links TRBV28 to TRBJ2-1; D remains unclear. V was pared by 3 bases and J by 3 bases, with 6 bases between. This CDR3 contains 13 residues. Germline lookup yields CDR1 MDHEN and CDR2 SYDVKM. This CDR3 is CASSLSNYNEQFF. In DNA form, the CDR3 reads TGTGCCAGCAGTTTGTCTAACTACAATGAGCAGTTCTTC. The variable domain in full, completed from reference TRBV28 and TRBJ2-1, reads DVKVTQSSRYLVKRTGEKVFLECVQDMDHENMFWYRQDPGLGLRLIYFSYDVKMKEKGDIPEGYSVSREKKERFSLILESASTNQTSMYLCASSLSNYNEQFFGPGTRLTVL.

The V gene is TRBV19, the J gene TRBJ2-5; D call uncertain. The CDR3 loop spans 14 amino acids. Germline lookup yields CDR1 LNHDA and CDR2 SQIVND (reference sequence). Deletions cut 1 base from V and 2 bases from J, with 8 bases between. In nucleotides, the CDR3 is TGTGCCAGTAGTATAGGTACAACTCAAGAGACCCAGTACTTC. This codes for CASSIGTTQETQYF.

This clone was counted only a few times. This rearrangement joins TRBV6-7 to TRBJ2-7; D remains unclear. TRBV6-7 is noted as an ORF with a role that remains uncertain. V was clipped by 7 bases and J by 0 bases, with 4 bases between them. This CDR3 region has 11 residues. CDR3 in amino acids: CASTDSYEQYF. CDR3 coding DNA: TGTGCCAGCACAGACTCCTACGAGCAGTACTTC.